This T cell receptor (beta chain) was recorded in a study of T-cell reconstitution after alpha-beta-depleted transplantation in children. The CDR3 is 15 amino acids. Germline CDR1 is SGHKS and CDR2 is YYEKEE (reference sequence). The V and J ends lost 0 bases and 2 bases respectively, with 11 bases between them. The TCRbeta library incorporated unique molecular identifiers. TCRdb independently ran MiXCR on the PCR reads; one entry per CDR3 protein. The profile shows about 400,000 distinct CDR3 sequences, about a fifth of them singletons. Sequencing was performed on PBMCs from the stem cell graft donor, taken from the stem cell graft. The sequence was collected from a human donor who donated a stem cell graft to a child with acute myeloid leukemia. V gene TRBV5-5 combines with J gene TRBJ1-1; possible D gene TRBD1, 6 bases. CDR3 protein: CASSLGNRVNTEAFF. CDR3 DNA: TGTGCCAGCAGCTTGGGTAACAGGGTCAACACTGAAGCTTTCTTT.